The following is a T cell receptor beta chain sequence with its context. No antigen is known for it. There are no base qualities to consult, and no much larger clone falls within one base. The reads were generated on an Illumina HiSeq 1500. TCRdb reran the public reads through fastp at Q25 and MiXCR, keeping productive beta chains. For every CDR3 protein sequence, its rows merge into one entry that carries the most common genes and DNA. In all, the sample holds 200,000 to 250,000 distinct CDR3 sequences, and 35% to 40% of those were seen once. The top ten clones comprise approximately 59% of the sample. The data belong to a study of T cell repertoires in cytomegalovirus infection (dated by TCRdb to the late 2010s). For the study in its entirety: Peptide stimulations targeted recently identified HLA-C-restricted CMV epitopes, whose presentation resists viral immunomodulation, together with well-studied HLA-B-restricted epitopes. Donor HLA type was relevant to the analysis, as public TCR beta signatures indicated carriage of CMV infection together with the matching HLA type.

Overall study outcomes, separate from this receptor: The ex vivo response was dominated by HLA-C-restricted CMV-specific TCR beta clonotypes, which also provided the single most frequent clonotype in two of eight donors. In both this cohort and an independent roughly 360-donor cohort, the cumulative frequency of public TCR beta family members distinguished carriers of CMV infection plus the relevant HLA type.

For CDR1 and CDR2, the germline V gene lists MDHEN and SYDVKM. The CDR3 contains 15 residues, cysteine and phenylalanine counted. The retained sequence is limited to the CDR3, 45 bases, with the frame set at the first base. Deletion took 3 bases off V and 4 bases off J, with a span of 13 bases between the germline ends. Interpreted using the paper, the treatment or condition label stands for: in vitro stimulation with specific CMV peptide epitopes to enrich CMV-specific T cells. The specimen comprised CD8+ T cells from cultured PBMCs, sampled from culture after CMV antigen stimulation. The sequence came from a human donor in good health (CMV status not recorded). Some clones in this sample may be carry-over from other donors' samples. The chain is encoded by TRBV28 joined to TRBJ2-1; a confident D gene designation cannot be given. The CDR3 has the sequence CASSFPWYPYNEQFF. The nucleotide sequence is TGTGCCAGCAGTTTCCCGTGGTACCCTTACAATGAGCAGTTCTTC.